The 12 T cell receptor beta chains reported below all come from one sample, sequenced in a study of OX40 agonist ivuxolimab in advanced cancers. Using immunoSEQ multiplex PCR, the repertoire was profiled, and TCRdb retains in-frame clones only, with some absent. The sample records over 30,000 clones, around 90% being singletons. The specimen was CD4+ or CD8+ T cells sorted from blood, collected in a trial of the OX40 agonist ivuxolimab. The receptors stem from an adult with an advanced solid tumor such as melanoma, head and neck, liver or kidney cancer.

This sequence joins TRBV11-3 and TRBJ2-7; 7 bases are shared with TRBD2. Germline CDR1 and CDR2: SGHNT and YENEEA. The CDR3 loop spans 17 amino acids. The J segment lost 3 bases and the V segment lost 8 bases, leaving 19 bases of the junction unmatched. This CDR3 is CASGPGLFCGPYYEQYF. The CDR3, as DNA: TGTGCCAGCGGACCGGGACTATTTTGCGGGCCCTACTACGAGCAGTACTTC.

The chain uses TRBV5-1 and TRBJ1-1; D perhaps matches TRBD1 (5 bases). The CDR3 length is 13 residues. Trimming removed 0 bases from V and 7 bases from J, with 10 bases in between. Germline lookup yields CDR1 SGHRS and CDR2 YFSETQ. The CDR3 nucleotides read TGCGCCAGCAGCTTGGGGGACGTAGATGAAGCTTTCTTT. It yields the protein CASSLGDVDEAFF.

V gene TRBV7-8 combines with J gene TRBJ1-1; D gene uncertain. The CDR3 is 16 amino acids. CDR1 is SGHVS, CDR2 FQNEAQ, per germline. With 6 bases removed from V and 1 base from J, the gap between germline ends came to 18 bases. The chain's CDR3 is CASRKAAQAGNTEAFF. The CDR3 DNA sequence: TGTGCCAGCAGGAAGGCGGCCCAAGCAGGGAACACTGAAGCTTTCTTT.

The chain links TRBV5-4 to TRBJ2-5; TRBD2 matches at 13 bases. The CDR3 covers 17 residues. Germline V CDR1 and CDR2: SGHNT, YYREEE (reference sequence). With V trimmed by 4 bases and J by 3 bases, 9 bases remained unmatched. In DNA form, the CDR3 reads TGTGCCAGCAGCCCGCACGCCGGACTAGCGGGAGAAGAGACCCAGTACTTC. As protein: CASSPHAGLAGEETQYF.

The J gene is TRBJ1-1, the V gene TRBV12-5; D is ambiguous. This CDR3 comprises 18 residues. Germline values: CDR1 LGHNT, CDR2 FRNRAP. Trimming took off 3 bases at V and 0 bases at J, with 20 bases between the two ends. DNA of the CDR3: TGTGCTAGTGGTTTCACAAGGATCCATCCACGCATGAACACTGAAGCTTTCTTT. Protein product: CASGFTRIHPRMNTEAFF. The whole variable domain, filled in from reference TRBV12-5 and TRBJ1-1, reads DARVTQTPRHKVTEMGQEVTMRCQPILGHNTVFWYRQTMMQGLELLAYFRNRAPLDDSGMPKDRFSAEMPDATLATLKIQPSEPRDSAVYFCASGFTRIHPRMNTEAFFGQGTRLTVV.

The chain combines TRBV28 with TRBJ2-1; D is perhaps TRBD2 (5 bases). Trimming cost V 6 bases and J 6 bases, with 12 bases left between them. CDR1 MDHEN and CDR2 SYDVKM come from the germline V gene. The CDR3 has 13 amino acids. The CDR3 region is CASRTGNFNEQFF. The CDR3 DNA reads as TGTGCCAGCAGAACCGGGAACTTCAATGAGCAGTTCTTC.

This sequence joins TRBV10-3 and TRBJ2-7; the match to TRBD2 covers 11 bases. Germline loops: CDR1 ENHRY, CDR2 SYGVKD. CDR3 size: 16 residues. After removal of 6 bases from V and 0 bases from J, the junction contained 7 bases not matched to a gene. DNA for the CDR3: TGTGCCATCAGCTCCATACTAGCGGGAGACTCCTACGAGCAGTACTTC. It specifies CAISSILAGDSYEQYF.

The genes are TRBV7-2 and TRBJ1-1; TRBD1 might be the D (6 bases). Germline V gene lookup returns CDR1 SGHTA and CDR2 FQGNSA. The CDR3 length is 15 residues. Trimming cost V 5 bases and J 0 bases, with 13 bases left between them. The CDR3 coding sequence is TGTGCCAGCAGCCCCCAGACAGGAATGAACACTGAAGCTTTCTTT. Its translation is CASSPQTGMNTEAFF.

The chain uses TRBV4-3 and TRBJ2-2; weak D call: TRBD1 (6 bases). The V gene's germline CDR1 is LGHNA and CDR2 YSLEER. The CDR3 covers 17 residues. The V end lost 1 base, the J end lost 5 bases, and 17 bases lay between the germline ends. CDR3 nucleotides: TGCGCCAGCAGCCAAGTTTGGCAGGGGTTGGTGACCGGGGAGCTGTTTTTT. Amino acid sequence: CASSQVWQGLVTGELFF.

The chain carries TRBV10-3 and TRBJ1-1, with D perhaps matching TRBD1 (6 bases). The V gene lost 2 bases and the J gene lost 5 bases, with 12 bases spanning the gap. This CDR3 spans 14 amino acids. CDR1 is ENHRY, CDR2 SYGVKD, per germline. This CDR3 is CAISEDRSSTEAFF. The CDR3 nucleotides read TGTGCCATCAGTGAGGACAGGAGCAGTACTGAAGCTTTCTTT.

J is TRBJ1-1 and V is TRBV27, with D possibly TRBD1 on 5 matching bases. Germline values: CDR1 MNHEY, CDR2 SMNVEV (reference sequence). CDR3 length equals 13 residues. V was clipped by 8 bases and J by 1 base, with 11 bases between them. The CDR3 reads CASGQQKNTEAFF. In nucleotides, the CDR3 is TGTGCCAGCGGACAACAGAAGAACACTGAAGCTTTCTTT.

The chain links TRBV18 to TRBJ1-6; TRBD1 matches at 12 bases. The CDR3 consists of 15 residues. V gave up 4 bases and J gave up 9 bases; unmatched junction bases: 4. CDR1 is KGHSH and CDR2 is LQKENI in the germline V gene. DNA for the CDR3: TGTGCCAGCTCACTCCGGGACAGGGGGCTTTCACCCCTCCACTTT. It is translated as CASSLRDRGLSPLHF.